This TCR beta chain was documented in a study of T cell responses to AZD1222 COVID-19 vaccine listed by TCRdb under 2021. Background for the entire study: Because spike-specific TCR depth and breadth did not differ between the two schedules, AZD1222 recipients who got a second dose at roughly 4 weeks were pooled with those who got a second dose at roughly 12 weeks. Enrollment into the trials was organized by age into subgroups of 18-55, 56-69 and 70-plus years, and those subgroups contained roughly 150, 30 and 60 TCR-sequenced participants, respectively. TCR sequencing covered approximately 230 trial participants: roughly 200 given two doses of AZD1222 and 26 given two doses of MenACWY control vaccine.

Of note for this clone: It lacks a known antigen. No base quality values were provided; no much bigger clone lies one nucleotide off.

The full study reports these points: In the small 56-69-year group, the increase in depth fell short of significance, most likely because of low power. Conclusions about previously exposed vaccinees are limited because only a handful of AZD1222 recipients were SARS-CoV-2 seropositive at baseline. Participants were mostly white British, with more females than males. The authors suggested clonal diversity may have been underestimated. Spike-specific TCR breadth and depth rose significantly after two AZD1222 doses compared with day 0 and with MenACWY recipients. No day 14 peak-response samples were available, so repertoires were characterized only after the peak T cell response. Reportedly, almost half of the unique spike-specific TCRs recognized epitopes lying outside the regions that are mutated in the B.1.351 and B.1.1.7 variants. The vaccine-associated CD4 TCRs covered the entire spike protein, and the dominant responses fell in regions 160-218 and 743-854.

The CDR3 regions of human TCRbeta chains were subjected to immunosequencing. The study's own analysis went as follows. Repertoire TCRs were matched against a reference library of SARS-CoV-2-specific TCRs generated with the MIRA antigen-specificity platform. Breadth was defined as the fraction of unique TCRs that were SARS-CoV-2-associated. Depth was defined as the fraction of total T cells that were SARS-CoV-2-associated. Using the MIRA data, every spike-specific TCR was mapped to the spike region that the TCR reacted to and assigned to either a CD4 or a CD8 class. Log10-transformed breadth and depth values were compared by one-way ANOVA with Sidak's multiple comparisons tests. TCRdb carries this immuneACCESS record with in-frame sequences only. Its versions omit some clonotypes, under half of them owing to an unresolved V gene in the studies checked, with the rest unexplained. Clone size and the V and J calls come from that table; the DNA yielded D and trimming. The sample has some 100,000 clones on record, around nine tenths of them singletons. The ten largest clones take up 2.5% to 4% of the sample.

The sample's time point label is to be understood as: baseline before first vaccination. Vaccinee samples came from UK trials COV001 and COV002, including a single-blind randomized controlled phase 2/3 trial of AZD1222 (ChAdOx1 nCoV-19) in healthy adults. For TCRbeta chain sequencing, PBMC samples were collected from trial participants at day 0 and at day 28 after the second dose. The CDR3 sequence holds 13 residues, the cysteine and phenylalanine included. Only the CDR3 DNA stays, 39 bases, in frame from base 1. Deletion took 2 bases off V and 3 bases off J, with a span of 7 bases between the germline ends. As encoded in the germline V gene (reference sequence), CDR1 is LNHDA while CDR2 is SQIVND.

Here the sequenced sample was peripheral blood, taken on day 0 of AZD1222 vaccination. This clonotype was sampled from an adult in good health. The rearranged chain carries TRBV19 and TRBJ1-2, with an unclear D gene assignment. The nucleotide sequence reads TGTGCCAGTAGTATAAGGGCAGACTATGGCTACACCTTC. Its protein is CASSIRADYGYTF.